What follows are 2 T cell receptor beta chains derived from one specimen sequenced in a study of molecular identifiers for immune sequencing clone quantification. TCRdb fed the PCR reads into MiXCR, producing one record per CDR3 protein. The repertoire holds 40,000 to 45,000 distinct CDR3 sequences, with 24% as singletons. What was sequenced was naive CD8+ T cells from blood, with Jurkat cell RNA spiked in. Documented subset: FACS-sorted CD8+CD4-CCR7+CD45RA+ naive T cells. The source is a human donor in good health. Some libraries in this study had Jurkat cell RNA spiked in.

This clonotype was detected many times. This sequence joins TRBV7-9 and TRBJ2-3, with 14 positions matching TRBD2. J was trimmed by 2 bases and V by 4 bases; bases with no gene match: 5. This CDR3 is built from 17 residues. The germline CDR1 and CDR2 sequences are SEHNR and FQNEAQ (reference sequence). The CDR3 loop reads CASSSAGLAGVTDTQYF. DNA for the CDR3: TGTGCCAGCAGCTCAGCGGGACTAGCGGGGGTCACAGATACGCAGTATTTT.

This clonotype was counted at least ten times. The J gene is TRBJ1-1, the V gene TRBV4-3, with a possible D match to TRBD1 (6 bases). Germline V gene sequence: CDR1 LGHNA, CDR2 YSLEER. The CDR3 runs to 15 residues. The V end was cut by 1 base, the J end by 3 bases, with 12 bases between. The chain's CDR3 is CASSQGTGRYTEAFF. DNA of the CDR3: TGCGCCAGCAGCCAAGGAACAGGGAGGTACACTGAAGCTTTCTTT.